This T cell receptor beta chain is drawn from a study of shared clonotypes between healthy human individuals. Study results and caveats: Larger estimated richness was generally seen in naive subsets than in memory subsets. When compared with the clonotypes that were shared by all four sorted-subset donors, the non-shared clonotypes turned out to have lower generation probabilities.

The CDR3 is 14 residues long. CDR1 is SGHNT, CDR2 YENEEA, per germline. With V trimmed by 4 bases and J by 5 bases, 4 bases remained unmatched. Naive CD8 cells were CD45RO-negative, positively selected for CCR7, excluding terminally differentiated effector memory CD45RA+ cells. Generated by immunoSEQ multiplex PCR, the TCRdb table keeps only in-frame clones and is missing some. The profile shows about 800,000 clones, 95% to 97% of them singletons. Of note for this clone: Its specificity is unknown.

Sequences were obtained from naive CD8+ T cells sorted from blood. The TCR sequence derives from a man aged 25-40 years in good health. The rearrangement uses TRBV11-3 and TRBJ2-5; 10 bases align to TRBD1. The CDR3 region has the DNA TGTGCCAGCAGCTCGGGACAGGGGTTGGAGACCCAGTACTTC. Amino acid sequence: CASSSGQGLETQYF.